This record looks at one T cell receptor (beta chain) sequence and its context. There are a few counts of this clonotype. What antigen it recognizes has not been identified. Per-base qualities were not stored, and no clone one base away is much larger. Donors were around 37 systemically healthy Caucasian individuals from Russia aged roughly 6 to 95 years. Each donor gave 9.5 to 10 milliliters of peripheral blood, drawn into EDTA-treated Vacutainer tubes. PBMCs were isolated by Ficoll-Paque density-gradient centrifugation, with at least 7 million obtained per sample. Trizol reagent was used to extract total RNA from the PBMCs, yielding at least 5 micrograms per sample. For every donor, an aliquot of PBMCs went through flow cytometry to measure the percentages of naive CD45RAhigh/CD27high T cells. The library was prepared using 5' RACE. Instrument used: Illumina HiSeq 2500. A second PCR of about 6 to 11 cycles was performed with a sample-barcoded 5' primer and a J-beta primer mix. A unique molecular identifier was introduced onto each TCR beta cDNA molecule by a template-switch 5' adaptor carrying 12 random nucleotides. At least 3 million CDR3-containing paired-end reads were obtained from each sample. The Mint cDNA synthesis kit, primed by a TRBC-specific oligonucleotide, was used to synthesize first-strand cDNA from all RNA. Following uracil-DNA glycosylase treatment, a first 18-cycle PCR with universal primers M1SS and BC2_uni_R was performed on all cDNA. Regarding the original processing steps: For normalization, 1 million high-quality reads, each with a distinct molecular identifier, were randomly selected from each sample. Instead of being binned into consensus sequences, reads that shared molecular identifiers were thrown out. MiTCR, set to a Q25 quality threshold and the strictest error-elimination algorithm, was used for CDR3 identification, clonotype clustering and error correction. A nonparametric unseen species model with Euler transformation was used to estimate lower-bound total TCR beta diversity. In TCRdb, the public reads were trimmed at Q25 with fastp and aligned with MiXCR, with productive beta chains retained. Every distinct CDR3 protein forms one entry, paired with its most common genes and DNA. In this record, the V and J calls reflect TCRdb's handling and not the investigators' own analysis. In this sample the table shows hundreds of thousands of distinct CDR3 sequences, 40% to 45% of which occur a single time. The top ten constitute 25% to 35% of the sample.

The CDR3 contains 14 residues, cysteine and phenylalanine counted. Of the read, only the CDR3 DNA is kept; its 42 bases are in frame from base 1. From a lookup of the germline V gene (reference sequence), CDR1 and CDR2 are LNHDA and SQIVND. Here V drops 6 bases and J drops 5 bases, and the junction holds 6 bases not matched to any gene. The data belong to a study of blood T cells in healthy people across ages (dated by TCRdb to between 2014 and 2017). For the study in its entirety: In model experiments, roughly one uniquely barcoded TCR beta cDNA molecule per two T cells was captured by template switching. Age-related changes in TCR beta repertoire diversity were measured in the study by deep sequencing normalized with unique cDNA molecular identifiers. To avoid experimental bias, donors of different ages were randomly spread across the sequencing lanes. The study analyzed two additional independent replicas of 1 million unique cDNA reads from the same blood draw for two donors, one aged 18 to 30 and one aged 80 or older. The donors were split into four age groups: young (average around 16 years), middle-aged (roughly 40), aged (roughly 60) and long-lived (approximately 80).

On the study overall, not on this receptor specifically: Bulk unsorted PBMC profiling prevented conclusive comparison of naive and antigen-experienced compartments. Estimates of total diversity based on one million sequenced T cells were considered lower bounds and underestimates. A strong correlation was found between observed TCR beta diversity and the percentage of naive T cells measured by flow cytometry. Because the CMV infection status of the donors was unknown, age-related changes in expanded clonotypes may potentially have been confounded. As age increased, observed TCR beta diversity per million T cells dropped in a roughly linear way, and a significant reduction was already evident by age 40. Compared with the aged group, more naive CD4+ T cells, fewer expanded clones and increased TCR diversity were shown by the long-lived group, suggesting age selection.

This clonotype originated in a man aged 80 or over in good health. In this chain, TRBV19 is recombined with TRBJ2-5; TRBD1 aligns with 10 central bases. Sequencing was carried out using blood. The CDR3 corresponds to CASSQTGGSETQYF. The nucleotide sequence reads as follows: TGTGCCAGTAGCCAGACAGGGGGCAGCGAGACCCAGTACTTC.